The entry below gives a single TCR beta chain sequence along with its context. This sample stems from a study of cytomegalovirus exposure and HLA in healthy donors. As for the study in general: Within an early data release were 65 million to 90 million unique TCRs drawn from HLA-typed donors.

The primer mix had 60 Vbeta and 13 Jbeta primers. Sequenced by immunoSEQ multiplex PCR; TCRdb stores in-frame clones only, minus some. The sample carries 85,000 to 100,000 clones, about 83% recorded once. Germline V lookup: CDR1 WSHSY, CDR2 SAAADI. V was trimmed by 2 bases and J by 11 bases, leaving 13 bases between them. The CDR3 covers 13 residues. J is TRBJ1-5 and V is TRBV10-2; TRBD1 is a possible D gene (5 bases). Sample: PBMCs. The clonotype was recovered from a woman between 18 and 30 years old in good health and CMV-seropositive. The CDR3 DNA is TGCGCCAGCAGTGAGGGGCCGGGCAGGGCCCAGCATTTT. It specifies CASSEGPGRAQHF.